This T cell receptor beta chain was retrieved from a study of regulatory T cells in long-lasting Graves disease. The CDR3 runs to 17 residues. V lost 1 base, J lost 3 bases, and 19 bases lay in between. Germline-derived CDR1 and CDR2 are MGHRA and YSYEKL. This clonotype was seen ten or more times. CDR3 regions were amplified by Arm-PCR using iRepertoire HTBI primers to build TCR beta libraries. Via MiXCR, TCRdb re-called the multiplex PCR reads, giving one row per CDR3 protein. The table lists about 210,000 distinct CDR3 sequences, approximately 19% of them singletons. Time point meaning: newly diagnosed GD, antithyroid drugs for less than 3 months. Making the TCR library involved RNA that had been extracted from PBMCs. The same data also went into a second study, on T cells in Graves' hyperthyroidism and ophthalmopathy.

The V gene is TRBV4-1, the J gene TRBJ2-7; D may be TRBD1 or TRBD2 (6 bases each). This specimen was peripheral blood mononuclear cells (PBMCs), taken at new diagnosis, from a patient treated with antithyroid drugs. The receptor's source is a woman aged 25 to 39 with Graves disease. This chain's CDR3 is CASSQGGALMTFYEQYF. The CDR3, as DNA: TGCGCCAGCAGCCAAGGGGGGGCCCTCATGACCTTCTACGAGCAGTACTTC.